This T cell receptor beta chain was sequenced for a study of T-cell reconstitution after alpha-beta-depleted transplantation in children. Worth noting for this clonotype: Its antigen is not known.

Study-level points and caveats: At the one-year point after transplant, T-cell counts and TCRbeta diversity were found to come mostly from T cells that had been newly produced.

Unique molecular identifiers were incorporated during preparation of the TCRbeta library. TCRdb re-derived calls from the PCR reads in MiXCR, one entry per CDR3 protein. The table records some 300,000 distinct CDR3 sequences, around 7.1% of them present only once. Trimming cost V 1 base and J 0 bases, with 10 bases left between them. Germline CDR1 and CDR2: DFQATT and SNEGSKA (reference sequence). The CDR3 length is 15 residues. This TCR came from a female patient under 10 years old who had a stem cell transplant for Fanconi anemia, so the T cells may come from the graft donor. Sequences were derived from peripheral blood, sampled 360 days after TCRalphabeta/CD19-depleted stem cell transplant. V usage is TRBV20-1 and J usage is TRBJ1-5; D gene uncertain. CDR3 coding DNA: TGCAGTGCTAGAGGGCGGCAATATAGCAATCAGCCCCAGCATTTT. This translates into CSARGRQYSNQPQHF.